This record looks at one T cell receptor beta chain sequence and its context. The antigen remains unidentified. These data belong to a study of cytomegalovirus exposure and HLA in healthy donors. Overall study results and limits: As a later analysis revealed, most CMV-associated TCR beta chains appeared HLA-restricted. Association of a missense DCLRE1C variant with TCR beta V- and J-gene trimming was reported in a later analysis.

Regarding donors, all were healthy bone marrow donors. The primer mix had 60 Vbeta and 13 Jbeta primers. Some clones are missing from TCRdb's copy, which holds only in-frame ones; the method was immunoSEQ multiplex PCR. The sample yields roughly 100,000 clones, of which the top ten take up 15%. The sample comprised PBMCs. This TCR was sampled from a man in his fifties or sixties in good health and CMV-seropositive.

The CDR3 bases are TGTGCCAGCAGCCCCCGGGGAGGATATTCACCCCTCCACTTT. Translated, it gives CASSPRGGYSPLHF. This chain uses TRBV6-5 with TRBJ1-6; D gene ambiguous. In germline, CDR1 is MNHEY, CDR2 SVGAGI. V dropped 6 bases and J dropped 8 bases, with 14 bases sitting between them. This CDR3 region has 14 residues.